Following are 8 T cell receptor beta chains from one sample sequenced in a study of spatial heterogeneity in lung cancer. Time point of the sample: sample taken at primary tumor resection. Frozen PBMC, nontumor lung or tumor provided whole RNA, which was sequenced unsorted. TCRdb fed the 5' RACE reads into MiXCR, producing one record per CDR3 protein. The data contain 50,000 to 65,000 distinct CDR3 sequences, approximately 8% of them singletons. Specimen: PBMCs, collected at surgery. All receptors derive from a female donor with early-stage non-small cell lung cancer.

The V and J genes are TRBV5-4 and TRBJ1-6; D remains unclear. The germline V gene has CDR1 SGHNT and CDR2 YYREEE (reference sequence). The germline V and J ends were trimmed by 4 bases and 9 bases, with 17 bases remaining between them. There are 15 residues in the CDR3. CDR3 sequence reads: CASSAPGFGASPLHF. The CDR3 nucleotides are TGTGCCAGCAGCGCTCCGGGCTTCGGCGCTTCACCCCTCCACTTT.

This clonotype was counted only a few times. This chain connects TRBV7-9 to TRBJ2-1; 10 nucleotides match TRBD1. This CDR3 is 14 amino acids long. V shed 7 bases, J shed 8 bases, and the junction held 8 bases outside the gene matches. Germline values: CDR1 SEHNR, CDR2 FQNEAQ (reference sequence). CDR3 in amino acids: CASTPGTGVDEQFF. The DNA for the CDR3 is TGTGCCAGCACCCCCGGGACAGGGGTCGATGAGCAGTTCTTC.

The chain employs TRBV14 and TRBJ1-1; D might be TRBD1 (5 bases). Trimming stripped 6 bases from V and 4 bases from J, with 12 bases between. The CDR3 is 13 amino acids. CDR1 and CDR2 (germline): SGHDN, FVKESK. CDR3 sequence reads: CASRLGGSTEAFF. The CDR3 nucleotides read TGTGCCAGCAGATTGGGGGGGTCCACTGAAGCTTTCTTT.

This chain connects TRBV9 to TRBJ1-4, with 8 positions matching TRBD1. Germline CDR1 SGDLS, CDR2 YYNGEE. The ends lost 1 base at V and 8 bases at J; junction bases unmatched: 7. This CDR3 is built from 15 residues. The CDR3 loop reads CASSVQGALEEKLFF. The CDR3 nucleotides are TGTGCCAGCAGCGTACAGGGGGCGCTCGAGGAAAAACTGTTTTTT.

CDR3 sequence: CASSLNVAYEQYF. CDR3 coding DNA: TGTGCCAGCAGTTTAAATGTCGCTTACGAGCAGTACTTC. The V call is TRBV28, the J call TRBJ2-7; D ambiguous. The CDR3 has 13 residues. The V gene lost 2 bases and the J gene lost 4 bases, with 9 bases spanning the gap. Germline assignment: CDR1 MDHEN and CDR2 SYDVKM.

This clonotype was seen only a few times. This sequence joins TRBV12-3 or TRBV12-4 and TRBJ2-5; 13 nucleotides line up with TRBD2. Trimming took 3 bases from V and 5 from J; bases not matched to a gene: 6. CDR3 length: 16 amino acids. This CDR3 reads CASSLASLAGGETQYF. CDR3 sequence (DNA): TGTGCCAGCAGTTTGGCCTCACTAGCGGGAGGGGAGACCCAGTACTTC.

This rearrangement joins TRBV7-9 to TRBJ2-5; D is tentatively TRBD1 or TRBD2 (6 bases each). The CDR3 is 16 residues long. CDR1 SEHNR and CDR2 FQNEAQ come from the germline V gene (reference sequence). V lost 6 bases and J lost 4, with 21 bases in between. The DNA for the CDR3 is TGTGCCAGCAGTAAGCTAGGGGGGAGCGTATCAGAGACCCAGTACTTC. This sequence encodes CASSKLGGSVSETQYF. The entire variable domain, with the rest obtained from reference TRBV7-9 and TRBJ2-5, is as follows: DTGVSQNPRHKITKRGQNVTFRCDPISEHNRLYWYRQTLGQGPEFLTYFQNEAQLEKSRLLSDRFSAERPKGSFSTLEIQRTEQGDSAMYLCASSKLGGSVSETQYFGPGTRLLVL.

This clonotype turned up a few times. The rearrangement uses TRBV9 and TRBJ1-5, with TRBD1 matching over 8 bases. The CDR3 is 14 amino acids. Germline loops: CDR1 SGDLS, CDR2 YYNGEE. Trimming took 4 bases from V and 7 from J; bases not matched to a gene: 7. The CDR3 loop reads CASSSGQGGQPQHF. DNA of the CDR3: TGTGCCAGCAGCTCCGGACAGGGCGGACAGCCCCAGCATTTT.